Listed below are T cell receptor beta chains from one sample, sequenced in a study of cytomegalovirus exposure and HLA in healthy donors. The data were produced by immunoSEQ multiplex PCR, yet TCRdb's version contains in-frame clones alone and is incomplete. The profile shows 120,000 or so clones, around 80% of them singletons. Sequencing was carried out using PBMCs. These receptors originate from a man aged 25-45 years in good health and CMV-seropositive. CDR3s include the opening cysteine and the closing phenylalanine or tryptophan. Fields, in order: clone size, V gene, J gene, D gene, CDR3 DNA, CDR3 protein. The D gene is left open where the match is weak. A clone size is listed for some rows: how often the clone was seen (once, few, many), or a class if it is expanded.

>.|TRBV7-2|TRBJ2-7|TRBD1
TGTGCCAGCAGCTTAGCCCTTCCGGGACAGGGATCCTACGAGCAGTACTTC
CASSLALPGQGSYEQYF
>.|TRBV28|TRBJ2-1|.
TGTGCCAGCAGTCTCTACAATGAGCAGTTCTTC
CASSLYNEQFF
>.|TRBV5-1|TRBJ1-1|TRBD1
TGCGCCAGCAGCAAAAGACAGGGGTCAGGTGCTGAAGCTTTCTTT
CASSKRQGSGAEAFF
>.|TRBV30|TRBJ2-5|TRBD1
TGTGCCCGGTGGCGGGACAGGGTCGGGACCCAGTACTTC
CARWRDRVGTQYF
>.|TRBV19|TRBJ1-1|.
TGTGCCAGTATGCCCGGAACAGGGAATCGGGTAGCTTTCTTT
CASMPGTGNRVAFF
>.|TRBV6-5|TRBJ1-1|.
TGTGCCAGCAGTTACACAGCAGGGTTTACGAACACTGAAGCTTTCTTT
CASSYTAGFTNTEAFF
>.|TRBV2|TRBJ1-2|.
TGTGCCAGCACCCTGGAGGGGTATGGCTACACCTTC
CASTLEGYGYTF
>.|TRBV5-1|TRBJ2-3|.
TGCGCCAGCAGCTTGGGGGGAGGAATAGATACGCAGTATTTT
CASSLGGGIDTQYF
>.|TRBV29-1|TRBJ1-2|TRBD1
TGCAGCGTTGAAACCGGACAGGGGGACGGCTACACCTTC
CSVETGQGDGYTF
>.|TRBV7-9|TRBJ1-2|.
TGTGCCAGCAGCTTATTTCTCGTAGGCTACACCTTC
CASSLFLVGYTF
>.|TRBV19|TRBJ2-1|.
TGTGCCAGTAGGGCCGGGACTCCCTACAATGAGCAGTTCTTC
CASRAGTPYNEQFF
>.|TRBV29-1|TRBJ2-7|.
TGCAGCGTTGAAGTTCCCGACAGCTCCTACGAGCAGTACTTC
CSVEVPDSSYEQYF
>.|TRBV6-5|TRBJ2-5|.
TGTGCCAGCAGTTACGGAACAGGGACATCCCAGGGGACCCAGTACTTC
CASSYGTGTSQGTQYF
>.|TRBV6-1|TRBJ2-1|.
TGTGCCAGCAGGGGAAAGGACTACCAGCAGTTCTTC
CASRGKDYQQFF
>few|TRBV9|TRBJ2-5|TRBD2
TGTGCCAGCAGCACGGGACTAGCGGGAGAAAAAGAGACCCAGTACTTC
CASSTGLAGEKETQYF
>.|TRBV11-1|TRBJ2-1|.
TGTGCCAGCGGCGAGGGCGACCGCTCCTACAATGAGCAGTTCTTC
CASGEGDRSYNEQFF
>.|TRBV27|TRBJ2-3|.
TGTGCCAGCAGTATAGGGGTAACAGATACGCAGTATTTT
CASSIGVTDTQYF
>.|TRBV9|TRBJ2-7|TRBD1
TGTGCCAGCAGCCCAGGACCCCCAGGGGGCTCCTACGAGCAGTACTTC
CASSPGPPGGSYEQYF
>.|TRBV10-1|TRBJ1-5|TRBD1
TGCGCCAGGATCGCTTGGGACAGAGGCAATCAGCCCCAGCATTTT
CARIAWDRGNQPQHF
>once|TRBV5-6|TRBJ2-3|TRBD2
TGTGCCAGCAGCTTGGCTTGGCTAGCGGGTTCCACAGATACGCAGTATTTT
CASSLAWLAGSTDTQYF
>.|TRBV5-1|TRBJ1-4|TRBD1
TGCGCCAGCAGCTTGGGATTGGGACAGGGGAATGAAAAACTGTTTTTT
CASSLGLGQGNEKLFF
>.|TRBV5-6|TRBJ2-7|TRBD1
TGTGCCAGCAGGGCGGCATGGCCCGGGACAGGGATCCACGAGCAGTACTTC
CASRAAWPGTGIHEQYF
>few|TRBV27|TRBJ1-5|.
TGTGCCAGCAGTTCAGGGATCCGTCAGCCCCAGCATTTT
CASSSGIRQPQHF
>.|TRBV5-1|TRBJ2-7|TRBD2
TGCGCCAGCAGCCCGACCGCTGGGACTAGCGGGAGCGAGCAGTACTTC
CASSPTAGTSGSEQYF
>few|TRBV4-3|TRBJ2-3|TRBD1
TGCGCCAGCAGCCAGGGACAGGTGAACACAGATACGCAGTATTTT
CASSQGQVNTDTQYF
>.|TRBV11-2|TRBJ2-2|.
TGTGCCAGCAGCTTGAGTATGACCGGGGAGCTGTTTTTT
CASSLSMTGELFF
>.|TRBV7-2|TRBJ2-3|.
TGTGCCAGCAGCCCTGGTTGGCTCTCAGATACGCAGTATTTT
CASSPGWLSDTQYF
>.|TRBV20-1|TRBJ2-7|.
TGCAGTGCTAGAGTGGAGTTTGAGCAGTACTTC
CSARVEFEQYF
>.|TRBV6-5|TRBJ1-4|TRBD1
TGTGCCAGCAGACCGACAGGGGCTCTAACAAAACTGTTTTTT
CASRPTGALTKLFF
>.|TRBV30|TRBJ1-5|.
TGTGCCTGGTCAGGACGGGGGAGTCAGCCCCAGCATTTT
CAWSGRGSQPQHF
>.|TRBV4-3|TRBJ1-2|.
TGCGCCAGCAGCCACGAAACAGGGTTTGGCTACACCTTC
CASSHETGFGYTF
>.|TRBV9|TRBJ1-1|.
TGTGCCAGCAGCCCAGAGGGGAGGGGCACTGAAGCTTTCTTT
CASSPEGRGTEAFF
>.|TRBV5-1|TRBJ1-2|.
TGCGCCAGCAGCTTCGGCGGATCTAACTATGGCTACACCTTC
CASSFGGSNYGYTF
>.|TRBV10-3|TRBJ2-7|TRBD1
TGTGCCATCAGTGAGTTGCAGGGGGCGAGGGCCTACGAGCAGTACTTC
CAISELQGARAYEQYF
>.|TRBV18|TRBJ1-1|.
TGTGCCAGCTTACCCTCGGGGGGGAGGAACACTGAAGCTTTCTTT
CASLPSGGRNTEAFF
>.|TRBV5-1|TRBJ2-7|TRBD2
TGCGCCAGCACCGAAGCGGGAGCCATCTACGAGCAGTACTTC
CASTEAGAIYEQYF
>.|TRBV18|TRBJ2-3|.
TGTGCCAGCTCACCACCCCCAAGCACAGATACGCAGTATTTT
CASSPPPSTDTQYF
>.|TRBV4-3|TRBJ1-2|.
TGCGCCAGCAGCCAAGGCGGCGGCCGCGGCGGAGGTGGCTACACCTTC
CASSQGGGRGGGGYTF
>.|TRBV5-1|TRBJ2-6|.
TGCGCCAGCAGCCCACGACAGGGAGGCTCTGGGGCCAACGTCCTGACTTTC
CASSPRQGGSGANVLTF
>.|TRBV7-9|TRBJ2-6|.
TGTGCCAGCAGCTTTCCCAGGGGGAGGTCGTACGTGGCCAACGTCCTGACTTTC
CASSFPRGRSYVANVLTF
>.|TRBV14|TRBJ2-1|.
TGTGCCAGCAGCCAAGATCGGACTAACCCAAAACTCCCTAGCGAGCAGTTCTTC
CASSQDRTNPKLPSEQFF
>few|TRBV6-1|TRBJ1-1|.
TGTGCCAGCAAAGTACGGGTTGACACTGAAGCTTTCTTT
CASKVRVDTEAFF
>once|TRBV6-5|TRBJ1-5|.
TGTGCCAGCAGTATCAGGGGCCATGATCAGCCCCAGCATTTT
CASSIRGHDQPQHF
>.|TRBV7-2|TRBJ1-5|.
TGTGCCAGCACCCCGGGGAGGGAATCTCAGCCCCAGCATTTT
CASTPGRESQPQHF
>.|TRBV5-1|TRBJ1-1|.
TGCGCCAGCAGCTTGGCAGGGAATTCGGGCATGAACACTGAAGCTTTCTTT
CASSLAGNSGMNTEAFF
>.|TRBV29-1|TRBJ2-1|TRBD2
TGCAGCGTTGATCCAGCGGGAGTATCTGAGCAGTTCTTC
CSVDPAGVSEQFF
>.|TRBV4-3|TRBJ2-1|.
TGCGCCAGCAGCCAAGATTTCGGGGTGAATGAGCAGTTCTTC
CASSQDFGVNEQFF
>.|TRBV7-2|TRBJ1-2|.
TGTGCCAGCAGCTTAGCGTTGGCAGGGGGCTACACCTTC
CASSLALAGGYTF
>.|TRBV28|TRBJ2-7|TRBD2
TGTGCCAGCAGTGCCCCAAGAACTAGCGGGAGGGGAAGCTCCTACGAGCAGTACTTC
CASSAPRTSGRGSSYEQYF
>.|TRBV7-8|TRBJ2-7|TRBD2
TGTGCCAGCAGCCCCCGGACTAGCGCTGTCTACGAGCAGTACTTC
CASSPRTSAVYEQYF
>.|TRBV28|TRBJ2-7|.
TGTGCCAGCAGTTCTTTAACGGTCGTCTCCTACGAGCAGTACTTC
CASSSLTVVSYEQYF
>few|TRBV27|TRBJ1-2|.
TGTGCCAGCAGTTTATCCCCAAGTGGGACACTGAGAGGGTATGGCTACACCTTC
CASSLSPSGTLRGYGYTF
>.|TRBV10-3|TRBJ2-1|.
TGTGCCGCCGGGCGGGCCTACAATGAGCAGTTCTTC
CAAGRAYNEQFF
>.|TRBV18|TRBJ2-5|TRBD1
TGTGCCAGCTCACCTGACAGGGGGTTATCAGAGACCCAGTACTTC
CASSPDRGLSETQYF